This is a list of T cell receptor beta chains from one sample in a study of shared clonotypes between healthy human individuals. Method: immunoSEQ multiplex PCR; TCRdb's copy keeps in-frame clones and lacks some. The repertoire has some 2.1 million clones, about 93% of them found once; the top ten carry around 1.8%. Sample: naive CD8+ T cells from PBMCs. Receptors originate from a man aged 18 to 30 in good health. Some clones in this sample may be carry-over from other donors' samples. CDR3s include the opening cysteine and the closing phenylalanine or tryptophan. A D gene is named only where the DNA matches it firmly. Rows may omit the clone size; those that give it use once, few, many or a size class.

.	TRBV5-6	TRBD1	TRBJ1-1	14	CASSPEGQGLDAFF	TGTGCCAGCAGCCCCGAAGGACAGGGATTAGATGCTTTCTTT
.	TRBV27	.	TRBJ2-7	15	CASSLRGGGTYEQYF	TGTGCCAGCAGTTTAAGGGGTGGAGGAACCTACGAGCAGTACTTC
.	TRBV27	.	TRBJ2-1	12	CASSLYRNEQFF	TGTGCCAGCAGTTTATACCGCAATGAGCAGTTCTTC
.	TRBV27	TRBD2	TRBJ2-3	13	CASSSPRGVGQYF	TGTGCCAGCAGTTCCCCGCGGGGGGTAGGGCAGTATTTT
.	TRBV27	.	TRBJ2-7	13	CASGVVGSDEQYF	TGTGCCAGCGGGGTCGTGGGATCGGACGAGCAGTACTTC
.	TRBV27	.	TRBJ1-2	16	CASSLGPGASRYGYTF	TGTGCCAGCAGTTTGGGGCCCGGGGCGTCTCGCTATGGCTACACCTTC
.	TRBV11-1	TRBD2	TRBJ2-3	17	CASSLVSLAGNTDTQYF	TGTGCCAGCAGCTTAGTTTCTCTAGCGGGAAACACAGATACGCAGTATTTT
.	TRBV4-3	.	TRBJ2-2	17	CASSQHIPAEDTGELFF	TGCGCCAGCAGCCAACACATCCCGGCAGAAGACACCGGGGAGCTGTTTTTT
.	TRBV6-6	.	TRBJ2-7	13	CASSGQYSYEQYF	TGTGCCAGCAGTGGGCAGTACTCCTACGAGCAGTACTTC
.	TRBV2	.	TRBJ2-3	16	CASRFGKGRGTDTQYF	TGTGCCAGCAGGTTTGGGAAGGGGCGAGGCACAGATACGCAGTATTTT
.	TRBV14	.	TRBJ2-3	12	CASSPFTNPQYF	TGTGCCAGCAGCCCATTCACAAATCCGCAGTATTTT
.	TRBV5-6	TRBD2	TRBJ2-1	17	CASSLDVAGGPFNEQFF	TGTGCCAGCAGCTTGGACGTAGCGGGAGGGCCCTTCAATGAGCAGTTCTTC
.	TRBV6-1	.	TRBJ1-2	14	CASPPGPGGYGYTF	TGTGCCAGCCCTCCGGGACCGGGAGGCTATGGCTACACCTTC
once	TRBV27	.	TRBJ1-2	13	CASRSSGGYGYTF	TGTGCCAGCAGAAGTTCAGGTGGCTATGGCTACACCTTC
.	TRBV19	.	TRBJ2-2	16	CASRPGPWGDTGELFF	TGTGCCAGTAGACCGGGACCTTGGGGGGACACCGGGGAGCTGTTTTTT
.	TRBV5-1	TRBD2	TRBJ2-1	14	CASSLEREGGEQFF	TGCGCCAGCAGCTTAGAGCGGGAGGGCGGTGAGCAGTTCTTC
.	TRBV7-6	.	TRBJ2-7	15	CASSLGGRQTYEQYF	TGTGCCAGCAGCTTAGGGGGACGACAGACCTACGAGCAGTACTTC
.	TRBV7-6	.	TRBJ2-6	16	CASSPKSSPGANVLTF	TGTGCCAGCAGCCCCAAATCGTCCCCTGGGGCCAACGTCCTGACTTTC
.	TRBV9	.	TRBJ1-5	14	CATSWGGLWQPQHF	TGTGCCACCTCTTGGGGGGGCCTGTGGCAGCCCCAGCATTTT
.	TRBV2	.	TRBJ1-1	12	CAGNAGDTEAFF	TGTGCCGGCAACGCGGGGGACACTGAAGCTTTCTTT